Given below is one T cell receptor (beta chain) in context. As yet, its antigen is unknown. Every TCR beta cDNA library bore unique molecular identifiers. TCRdb fed the PCR reads into MiXCR, producing one record per CDR3 protein. The data contain hundreds of thousands of distinct CDR3 sequences, roughly 30% of them seen just once; the ten biggest clones take up around 0.56%. This record comes from a study of post-analysis software for immune sequencing data. Broader study findings: F measure grouped same-batch samples tightly together.

This clonotype was sampled from a girl between 10 and 17 years old with multiple sclerosis. Sequencing was performed on blood.

The CDR3: CASSTGFYYNEQFF. The CDR3 DNA reads as TGTGCCAGCAGTACAGGATTCTACTACAATGAGCAGTTCTTC. The chain recombines TRBV28 with TRBJ2-1, with D perhaps TRBD1 (5 bases). The CDR3 is 14 residues long. Germline V lookup: CDR1 MDHEN, CDR2 SYDVKM. The ends were cut back, 5 bases at V and 3 bases at J, with 11 bases in the middle.